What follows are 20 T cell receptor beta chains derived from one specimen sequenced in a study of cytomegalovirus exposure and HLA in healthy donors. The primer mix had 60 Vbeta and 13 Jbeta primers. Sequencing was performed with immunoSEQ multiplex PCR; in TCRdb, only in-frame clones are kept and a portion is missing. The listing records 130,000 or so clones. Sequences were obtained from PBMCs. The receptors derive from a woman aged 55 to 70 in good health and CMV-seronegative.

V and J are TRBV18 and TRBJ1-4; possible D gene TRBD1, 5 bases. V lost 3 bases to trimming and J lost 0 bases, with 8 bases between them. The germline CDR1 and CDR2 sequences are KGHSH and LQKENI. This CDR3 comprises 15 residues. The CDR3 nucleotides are TGTGCCAGCTCACCGCCAGGGACAACTAATGAAAAACTGTTTTTT. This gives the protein CASSPPGTTNEKLFF.

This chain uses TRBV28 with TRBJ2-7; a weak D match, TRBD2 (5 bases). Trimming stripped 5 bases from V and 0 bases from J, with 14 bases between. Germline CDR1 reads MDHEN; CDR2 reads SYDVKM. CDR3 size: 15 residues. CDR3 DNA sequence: TGTGCCAGCAGTGTCGAGAGCGGATTCTCCTACGAGCAGTACTTC. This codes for CASSVESGFSYEQYF.

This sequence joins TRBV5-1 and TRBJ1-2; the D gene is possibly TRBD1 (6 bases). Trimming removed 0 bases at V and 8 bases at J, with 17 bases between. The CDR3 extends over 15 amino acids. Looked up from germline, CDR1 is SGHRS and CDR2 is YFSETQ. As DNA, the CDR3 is TGCGCCAGCAGCTTGGGGGACATTAATAACCCGGGCTACACCTTC. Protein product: CASSLGDINNPGYTF.

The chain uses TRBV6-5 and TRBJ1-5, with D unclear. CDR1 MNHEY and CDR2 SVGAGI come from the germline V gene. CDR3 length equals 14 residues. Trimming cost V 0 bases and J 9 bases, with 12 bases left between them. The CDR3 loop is CASSYSRALLPQHF. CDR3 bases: TGTGCCAGCAGTTACTCGAGGGCTCTTCTGCCCCAGCATTTT.

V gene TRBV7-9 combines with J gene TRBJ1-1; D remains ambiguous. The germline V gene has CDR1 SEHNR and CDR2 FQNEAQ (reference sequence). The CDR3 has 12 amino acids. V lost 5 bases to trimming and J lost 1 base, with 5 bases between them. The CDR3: CASSRENTEAFF. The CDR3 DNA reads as TGTGCCAGCAGCCGAGAGAACACTGAAGCTTTCTTT.

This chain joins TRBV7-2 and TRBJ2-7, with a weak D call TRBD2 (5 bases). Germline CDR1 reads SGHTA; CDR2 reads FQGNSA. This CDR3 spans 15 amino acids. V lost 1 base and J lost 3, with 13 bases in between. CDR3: CASSLVGGKDYEQYF. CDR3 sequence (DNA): TGTGCCAGCAGCTTAGTTGGAGGAAAGGACTACGAGCAGTACTTC.

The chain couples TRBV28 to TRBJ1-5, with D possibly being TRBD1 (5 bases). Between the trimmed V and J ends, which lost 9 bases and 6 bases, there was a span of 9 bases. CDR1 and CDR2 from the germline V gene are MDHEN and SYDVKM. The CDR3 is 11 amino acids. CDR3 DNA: TGTGCCAGTTCTCAGGGTCAGCCCCAGCATTTT. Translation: CASSQGQPQHF. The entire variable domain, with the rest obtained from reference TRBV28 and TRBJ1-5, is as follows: DVKVTQSSRYLVKRTGEKVFLECVQDMDHENMFWYRQDPGLGLRLIYFSYDVKMKEKGDIPEGYSVSREKKERFSLILESASTNQTSMYLCASSQGQPQHFGDGTRLSIL.

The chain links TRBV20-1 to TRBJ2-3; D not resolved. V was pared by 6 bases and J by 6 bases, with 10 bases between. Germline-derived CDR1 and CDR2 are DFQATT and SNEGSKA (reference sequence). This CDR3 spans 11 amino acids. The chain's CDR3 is CSANPRDTQYF. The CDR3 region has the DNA TGCAGTGCAAACCCTCGGGATACGCAGTATTTT.

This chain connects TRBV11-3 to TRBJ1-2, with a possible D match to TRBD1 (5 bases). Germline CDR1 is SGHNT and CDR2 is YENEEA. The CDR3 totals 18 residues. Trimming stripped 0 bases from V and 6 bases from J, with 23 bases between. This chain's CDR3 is CASSLDPGEAEISDGYTF. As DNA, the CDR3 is TGTGCCAGCAGCTTAGACCCGGGGGAGGCAGAAATAAGTGATGGCTACACCTTC.

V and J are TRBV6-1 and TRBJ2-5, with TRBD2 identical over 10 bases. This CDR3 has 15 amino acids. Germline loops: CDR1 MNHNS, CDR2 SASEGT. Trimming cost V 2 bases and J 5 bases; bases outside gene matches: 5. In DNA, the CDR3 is TGTGCCAGCAGTGAACCTAGCGGGAGAGCGGAGACCCAGTACTTC. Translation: CASSEPSGRAETQYF.

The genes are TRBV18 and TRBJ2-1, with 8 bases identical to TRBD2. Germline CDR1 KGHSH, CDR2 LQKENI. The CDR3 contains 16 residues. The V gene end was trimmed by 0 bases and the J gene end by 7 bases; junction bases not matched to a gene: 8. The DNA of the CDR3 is TGTGCCAGCTCACCACCCCACAGCGGGAGAGATAATGAGCAGTTCTTC. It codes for CASSPPHSGRDNEQFF.

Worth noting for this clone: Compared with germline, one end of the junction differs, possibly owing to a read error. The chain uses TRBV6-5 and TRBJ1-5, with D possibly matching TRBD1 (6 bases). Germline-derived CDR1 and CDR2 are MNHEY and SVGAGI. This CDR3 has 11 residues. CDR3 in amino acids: CEGGGHQPQHF. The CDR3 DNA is TGCGAGGGGGGGGGCCATCAGCCCCAGCATTTT.

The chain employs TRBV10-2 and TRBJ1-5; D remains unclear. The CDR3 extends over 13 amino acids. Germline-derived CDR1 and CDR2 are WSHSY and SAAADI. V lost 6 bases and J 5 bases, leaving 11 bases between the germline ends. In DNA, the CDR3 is TGCGCCAGCAGAGCGACTGTTGATCAGCCCCAGCATTTT. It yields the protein CASRATVDQPQHF.

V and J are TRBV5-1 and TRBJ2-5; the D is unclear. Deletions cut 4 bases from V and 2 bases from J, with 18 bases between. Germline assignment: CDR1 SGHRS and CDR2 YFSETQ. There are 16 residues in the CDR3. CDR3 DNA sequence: TGCGCCAGCAGCCGGTTGGAGTATAGAGGACAAGAGACCCAGTACTTC. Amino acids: CASSRLEYRGQETQYF. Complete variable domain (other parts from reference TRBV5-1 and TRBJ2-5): KAGVTQTPRYLIKTRGQQVTLSCSPISGHRSVSWYQQTPGQGLQFLFEYFSETQRNKGNFPGRFSGRQFSNSRSEMNVSTLELGDSALYLCASSRLEYRGQETQYFGPGTRLLVL.

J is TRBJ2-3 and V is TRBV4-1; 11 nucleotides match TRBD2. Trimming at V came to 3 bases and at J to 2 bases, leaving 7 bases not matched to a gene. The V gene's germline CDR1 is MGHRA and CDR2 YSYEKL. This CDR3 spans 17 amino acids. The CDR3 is CASSQLGTSGLTDTQYF. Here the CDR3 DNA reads TGCGCCAGCAGCCAGCTTGGGACTAGCGGACTCACAGATACGCAGTATTTT.

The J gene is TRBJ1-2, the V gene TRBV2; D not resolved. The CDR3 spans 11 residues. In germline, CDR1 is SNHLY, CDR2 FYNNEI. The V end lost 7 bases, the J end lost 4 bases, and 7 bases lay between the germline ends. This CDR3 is CASTTLYGYTF. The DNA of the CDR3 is TGTGCCAGCACTACCCTCTATGGCTACACCTTC.

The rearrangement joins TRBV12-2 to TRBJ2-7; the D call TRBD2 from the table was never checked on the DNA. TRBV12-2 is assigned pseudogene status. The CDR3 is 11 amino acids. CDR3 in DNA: TGTGCAAGTCGCTTAGTCGACGAGCAGTACTTC. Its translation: CASRLVDEQYF.

This CDR3 reads CATNGGGTGYGYTF. The CDR3, as DNA: TGTGCCACCAATGGGGGGGGAACGGGCTATGGCTACACCTTC. The chain carries TRBV28 and TRBJ1-2, with a tentative D call TRBD1 (5 bases). The CDR3 contains 14 residues. The germline V gene encodes CDR1 MDHEN and CDR2 SYDVKM. The V and J ends lost 10 bases and 4 bases respectively, with 19 bases between them.

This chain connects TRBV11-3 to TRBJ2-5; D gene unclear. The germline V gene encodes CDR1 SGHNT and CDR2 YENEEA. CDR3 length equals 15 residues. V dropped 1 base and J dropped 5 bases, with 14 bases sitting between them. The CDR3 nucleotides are TGTGCCAGCAGCTTAGGGCAGGCTCGCCCGGAGACCCAGTACTTC. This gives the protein CASSLGQARPETQYF.

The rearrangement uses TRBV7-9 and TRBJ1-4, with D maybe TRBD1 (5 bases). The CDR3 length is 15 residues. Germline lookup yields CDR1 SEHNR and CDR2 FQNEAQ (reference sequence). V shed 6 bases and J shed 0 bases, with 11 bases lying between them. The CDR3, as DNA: TGTGCCAGCAGATCCACAGGATCAACTAATGAAAAACTGTTTTTT. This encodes CASRSTGSTNEKLFF. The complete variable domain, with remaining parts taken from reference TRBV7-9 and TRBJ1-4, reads DTGVSQNPRHKITKRGQNVTFRCDPISEHNRLYWYRQTLGQGPEFLTYFQNEAQLEKSRLLSDRFSAERPKGSFSTLEIQRTEQGDSAMYLCASRSTGSTNEKLFFGSGTQLSVL.